The rows below give T cell receptor beta chains drawn from one sample of a study of cytomegalovirus exposure and HLA in healthy donors. The repertoire was sequenced with immunoSEQ multiplex PCR; TCRdb's copy has only in-frame clones and lacks some. The sample shows about 190,000 clones, about 83% of them seen only once. The material sequenced was PBMCs. The receptors were sampled from a woman aged 18-35 years in good health and CMV-seronegative. The CDR3 runs from the conserved cysteine through the conserved F or W. The D gene is left open where the match is weak. Expanded clones are given a class, and other clones once, few, many or no size at all.

>TRBJ2-7|TRBV7-9|NA|TRBD1
TGTGCCAGCAGCTCGGCGGGACAGGGGGTCCCTTACGAGCAGTACTTC
CASSSAGQGVPYEQYF
>TRBJ1-1|TRBV6-6|NA|NA
TGTGCCAGCGCCCTTCACGGGAGGGGCACTGAAGCTTTCTTT
CASALHGRGTEAFF
>TRBJ2-4|TRBV27|NA|NA
TGTGCCAGCAGTTTAACGGGGAGTGGAAACATTCAGTACTTC
CASSLTGSGNIQYF
>TRBJ2-7|TRBV7-8|once|NA
TGTGCCAGCAGCTTAGCTCCCCCGTACGAGCAGTACTTC
CASSLAPPYEQYF
>TRBJ2-1|TRBV4-1|NA|NA
TGCGCCAGCAGCCAAGAGGTACAGGGTAATGAGCAGTTCTTC
CASSQEVQGNEQFF
>TRBJ2-1|TRBV19|NA|TRBD1
TGTGCCAGTAGTGCCTCGACAGGGCATGAGCAGTTCTTC
CASSASTGHEQFF
>TRBJ1-4|TRBV27|NA|NA
TGTGCCAGCAGTCCGGCCGGAGGGGCAGGTGAAAAACTGTTTTTT
CASSPAGGAGEKLFF
>TRBJ2-5|TRBV10-3|NA|NA
TGTGCCATCAGTGAGATAGCGGCAGAGACCCAGTACTTC
CAISEIAAETQYF
>TRBJ2-1|TRBV6-4|NA|NA
TGTGCCAGCAGTTCGGAGAAGGGGGGGCCAAGAAAGTTCTTC
CASSSEKGGPRKFF
>TRBJ1-3|TRBV7-2|NA|NA
TGTGCCAGCAGCTTAGTAGTTCAGGCTGGAAACACCATATATTTT
CASSLVVQAGNTIYF
>TRBJ2-1|TRBV2|NA|NA
TGTGCCAGCAGTCTACAGTTTATTAATGAGCAGTTCTTC
CASSLQFINEQFF
>TRBJ2-7|TRBV5-4|NA|NA
TGTGCCAGCAGCACCGGGACTGGCGACCCCAGGGCCGAGCAGTACTTC
CASSTGTGDPRAEQYF